This T cell receptor beta chain was recovered during a study of blood T cell repertoires in COVID-19. Overall study: COVID-19 samples, acute and convalescent, were from the United States, Italy and Spain. From T cells, B-cell-depleted T cells, or PBMCs came the material, which was cDNA or gDNA.

In the original processing: Amplification of reference gene primers provided the estimated nucleated cell counts. Profiling relied on immunoSEQ multiplex PCR, and the TCRdb table lists in-frame clones only, not all of them. V and J calls and clone size are as listed in that table; D and trimming were resolved from the DNA. The sample holds tens of thousands of clones, 85% seen once. There are 14 residues in the CDR3. Germline CDR1 reads SGDLS; CDR2 reads YYNGEE. Trimming removed 4 bases from V and 4 bases from J, with 13 bases in between. This chain links TRBV9 with TRBJ2-3; the D gene is possibly TRBD2 (6 bases). The sample comprised peripheral blood. This clonotype was sampled from a man older than 75 with acute or convalescent COVID-19. CDR3 sequence reads: CASSPSGDADTQYF. Written as DNA, the CDR3 is TGTGCCAGCAGCCCCTCGGGGGACGCAGATACGCAGTATTTT.